A selection of T cell receptor beta chains follows, all from one sample in a study of beta chain features in type 1 diabetes. Profiling relied on immunoSEQ multiplex PCR, and the TCRdb table lists in-frame clones only, not all of them. The sample consists of 400,000 to 600,000 clones, approximately 31% of them appearing once. Sequenced sample: naive CD4+ T cells from blood. The receptor set was obtained from a young man in good health. The CDR3 runs from the conserved cysteine through the conserved F or W.

J gene	V gene	CDR3 protein
TRBJ2-5	TRBV7-2	CASSLGSSGEETQYF
TRBJ1-4	TRBV29-1	CSVEGLGTGADRNNEKLFF
TRBJ1-1	TRBV29-1	CSAEPRLNTEAFF
TRBJ2-7	TRBV27	CASSGTSGSYEQYF
TRBJ2-3	TRBV5-1	CASSGASGLPTDTQYF
TRBJ2-7	TRBV6-5	CASSAYLNYEQYF
TRBJ2-5	TRBV12-5	CASGDPRGREETQYF
TRBJ2-7	TRBV30	CALDQVEQYF
TRBJ2-3	TRBV13	CAIRSGSNTDTQYF
TRBJ2-4	TRBV30	CAWRLGQGLHIQYF
TRBJ1-1	TRBV30	CAWSVRGTPAFF
TRBJ2-1	TRBV10-3	CAISESTGNNEQFF
TRBJ2-1	TRBV5-1	CASSLRSMGTREQFF
TRBJ2-1	TRBV25-1	CASLKGPGEGNEQFF
TRBJ2-5	TRBV5-1	CASSLASSAQETQYF
TRBJ2-3	TRBV10-3	CAIRRVAGTSTDTQYF
TRBJ2-7	TRBV7-8	CASSLTSGREYEQYF
TRBJ2-7	TRBV29-1	CSARTGDRFYEQYF
TRBJ2-7	TRBV30	CAWSRLGLNEQYF
TRBJ2-7	TRBV5-1	CASSFRIGQGFDEQYF
TRBJ1-1	TRBV4-2	CASSQVVTQGVDTEAFF
TRBJ2-5	TRBV7-2	CASSLARVKETQYF
TRBJ2-7	TRBV6-6	CASSLTSGSYEQYF
TRBJ2-1	TRBV7-9	CASSLAGTVYNEQFF
TRBJ2-2	TRBV7-2	CASRRSGSGKRGELFF
TRBJ2-7	TRBV7-6	CASSSRISGVAEQYF
TRBJ2-1	TRBV18	CASSPPSGRNNEQFF
TRBJ2-1	TRBV9	CASSVLREGGNEQFF
TRBJ2-1	TRBV5-1	CASSRGQNNEQFF
TRBJ1-1	TRBV6-5	CATGQGYATEAFF
TRBJ2-3	TRBV6-5	CASTTNWLAGDTQYF
TRBJ2-3	TRBV23-1	CASGPGQGTDTQYF
TRBJ2-5	TRBV5-4	CASSLIPGETQYF
TRBJ1-2	TRBV15	CATSPDTNYGYTF
TRBJ1-2	TRBV30	CAWTVGSTYGYTF
TRBJ2-5	TRBV5-4	CASSLTSSRETQYF
TRBJ2-6	TRBV27	CASRLAGGSGANVLTF
TRBJ2-6	TRBV4-3	CASSPGGFTGANVLTF
TRBJ2-3	TRBV28	CASIDETYLTQYF
TRBJ2-7	TRBV30	CAWRLAGGSYEQYF
TRBJ2-3	TRBV7-2	CASSRLVSTDTQYF
TRBJ2-7	TRBV11-2	CASSLASSYEQYF
TRBJ2-7	TRBV9	CASSAASGGWYEQYF
TRBJ1-2	TRBV9	CASSNRERSSYGYTF